These T cell receptor beta chains were read from a single sample in a study of blood T cell repertoires in COVID-19. Produced via immunoSEQ multiplex PCR; TCRdb's table is partial and in-frame only. Of 150,000 to 160,000 clones in the sample, more than 65% are singletons; the top ten hold just over 9.5%. The sequenced sample consisted of peripheral blood. The source is a woman between 50 and 59 years old with acute or convalescent COVID-19. Each CDR3 is given with its conserved first and last residue.

V	J	CDR3
TRBV3-1/TRBV3-2	TRBJ2-4	CASSMDRGDIQYF
TRBV4-2	TRBJ2-3	CASSQWRFTDTQYF
TRBV6-5	TRBJ2-7	CASSRTSGIRYEQYF
TRBV7-8	TRBJ2-1	CASSLRDRGTYNEQFF
TRBV11-3	TRBJ1-1	CASSLGGDNTEAFF
TRBV9	TRBJ1-2	CASSTSQGDPNYGYTF
TRBV10-3	TRBJ2-3	CAISGGQASTDTQYF
TRBV2	TRBJ1-5	CASRGQYNQPQHF
TRBV5-1	TRBJ1-2	CASSSGGQNYGYTF
TRBV5-1	TRBJ2-7	CASRSPDTISYEQYF
TRBV27	TRBJ2-7	CASREQGTTYEQYF
TRBV12-5	TRBJ2-2	CASGLPSSATLFF
TRBV28	TRBJ1-2	CASSGHNYGYTF
TRBV11-1	TRBJ2-1	CASSPGSYNEQFF
TRBV25-1	TRBJ1-2	CASKSYDGYTF
TRBV4-2	TRBJ2-7	CASSQDHGTAAPEQYF
TRBV19	TRBJ1-1	CASSIYRVRNTEAFF
TRBV7-8	TRBJ2-5	CASSLAARGETQYF
TRBV11-3	TRBJ2-2	CASSALAGAGELFF
TRBV29-1	TRBJ2-1	CSFSGRSYNEQFF
TRBV7-2	TRBJ2-7	CASSLDSQSSYEQYF
TRBV6-4	TRBJ2-3	CASSTQGSDTQYF
TRBV7-3	TRBJ1-1	CATREGRNTEAFF
TRBV11-2	TRBJ2-3	CASTLGRTSGVSVDTQYF
TRBV7-2	TRBJ1-3	CASSFVAAAGNTIYF
TRBV7-2	TRBJ2-2	CASSLGLAGGSTGELFF
TRBV9	TRBJ1-5	CASSVDGGVQPQHF
TRBV5-4	TRBJ2-1	CASSHRGTSSYNEQFF